This TCR beta chain was found in a study of human T cells and chemical hapten exposure. Stated time point: patch test 2, 6 weeks after DPC sensitization. Regarding treatment: therapeutic diphenylcyclopropenone sensitization with weekly scalp DPC. Each patch test followed a blood draw. Donors, patients with alopecia ranging from 18 to 70 years old and judged suitable for DPC, provided samples. Germline loops: CDR1 DFQATT, CDR2 SNEGSKA (reference sequence). V lost 2 bases, J lost 4 bases, and 14 bases lay in between. The CDR3 has 14 residues. TCRdb reprocessed the RACE reads via MiXCR and lists one record per CDR3 protein. In the table there are approximately 84,000 distinct CDR3 sequences, about 9.9% of which are singletons.

The receptor's source is a man aged 18 to 30 with alopecia areata. Some clones in this sample may be carry-over from other donors' samples. The chain joins TRBV20-1 to TRBJ2-5, with D tentatively TRBD1 or TRBD2 (6 bases each). The sequenced sample was whole blood, obtained in connection with sensitization to the hapten diphenylcyclopropenone (DPC). DNA of the CDR3: TGCAGTGCTAGATCTCCGGGGGCAAGAGAGACCCAGTACTTC. This translates into CSARSPGARETQYF.